This T cell receptor beta chain emerged from a study of cytomegalovirus exposure and HLA in healthy donors (dated by TCRdb to about 2017). Turning to the overall study: The 650 to 750 repertoires of the first cohort and the roughly 120 validation repertoires were produced on the same platform, according to a later analysis. The study aimed to test whether cataloging public T cell receptors could reveal signatures of past pathogen exposure. Along with the approximately 700-subject first cohort, a separate validation cohort of over a hundred different subjects was used. To predict cytomegalovirus infection status, the study combined high-throughput TCR immunosequencing, statistical association of individual TCRs with disease status, and machine learning.

Trimming costs V 1 base and J 9 bases, and their ends lie 16 bases apart. Taken from cysteine to phenylalanine, the CDR3 has 16 residues. Only the CDR3 DNA stays, 48 bases, in frame from base 1. In the germline V gene, CDR1 corresponds to MDHEN and CDR2 to SYDVKM. Donors formed part of the validation cohort, which comprised over a hundred subjects and was distinct from the first cohort of 666 subjects. To prepare the library, the immunoSEQ multiplex PCR assay was applied. As for the original processing: To diagnose cytomegalovirus status from the catalog of TCR beta chain sequences, a statistical classification framework was built. TCRdb took over this immuneACCESS table, retaining in-frame rearrangements with V and J assigned. Such tables are incomplete; in checked studies, under half of the missing clones stem from an unresolved V gene, and the remainder is unexplained. The V and J calls and clone size are taken from that table; D and trimming were inferred from the DNA. This sample comprises some 150,000 clones, around 93% of them detected only once. The leading ten clones occupy 1.5% to 2% of the sample.

Here is what the overall study found, with its caveats: It was suggested by the authors that the approach could potentially be generalized to other disease states and immunological phenotypes. A later analysis lacked HLA typing for the validation cohort, so it scored co-occurrence in that cohort across all 120 repertoires. Of the cluster scores, approximately 94% were above 0 in a later analysis, which found that TCRs clustered in the first cohort also tended to co-occur in the 110 or so validation repertoires. Cytomegalovirus status was reported to be diagnosed by the classifier with high specificity and sensitivity in both the original and validation cohorts. In the study, some 180 TCR beta chains were listed as associated with cytomegalovirus. Across donors, most TCR sequences were observed very rarely, whereas some public TCRs were present in many individuals. In vitro tests confirmed that three of the cytomegalovirus-associated TCR beta chains recognize cytomegalovirus antigens.

This clone was detected once. The target of this receptor is not known. No per-base quality is available; no much larger clone lies one base away. The sequence derives from a young man in good health and CMV-seropositive. This chain joins TRBV28 to TRBJ1-6, with the D segment identity uncertain. The specimen was PBMCs. The CDR3 amino acid sequence is: CASSLYGEVTTSPLHF. The nucleotides are TGTGCCAGCAGTTTATACGGGGAGGTCACCACTTCACCCCTCCACTTT.